This T cell receptor beta chain is from a study of T-cell memory formation after mild COVID-19. Across the whole study: Across donors, TCR clusters were largely donor specific.

The CDR3 spans 16 residues. Germline V lookup: CDR1 DFQATT, CDR2 SNEGSKA (reference sequence). Trimming removed 2 bases at V and 6 bases at J, with 21 bases between. This clonotype was seen a handful of times. The target antigen is unknown. TCR alpha and TCR beta cDNA libraries carrying sample barcodes and UMIs came from 5'RACE with constant-segment primers. MiXCR, applied by TCRdb to the 5' RACE reads, yields one record per CDR3 protein. This repertoire shows hundreds of thousands of distinct CDR3 sequences, around 15% found once; its top ten account for about a fifth. Study results and limitations: Mostly located in CM and EM were contracting CD4+ clones, with contracting CD8+ clones located in EMRA.

Sequencing used PBMCs or a T cell subset sorted from them (not recorded which). The gene calls are TRBV20-1 and TRBJ2-3; D unclear. This TCR was recovered from a man aged 18 to 35 who had mild COVID-19 (a few samples of this study predate the infection). Cell type and time point are not known. CDR3 in DNA: TGCAGTGCTAGATCACTCGACGGGTTTTCTTACGATACGCAGTATTTT. Encoded protein: CSARSLDGFSYDTQYF.